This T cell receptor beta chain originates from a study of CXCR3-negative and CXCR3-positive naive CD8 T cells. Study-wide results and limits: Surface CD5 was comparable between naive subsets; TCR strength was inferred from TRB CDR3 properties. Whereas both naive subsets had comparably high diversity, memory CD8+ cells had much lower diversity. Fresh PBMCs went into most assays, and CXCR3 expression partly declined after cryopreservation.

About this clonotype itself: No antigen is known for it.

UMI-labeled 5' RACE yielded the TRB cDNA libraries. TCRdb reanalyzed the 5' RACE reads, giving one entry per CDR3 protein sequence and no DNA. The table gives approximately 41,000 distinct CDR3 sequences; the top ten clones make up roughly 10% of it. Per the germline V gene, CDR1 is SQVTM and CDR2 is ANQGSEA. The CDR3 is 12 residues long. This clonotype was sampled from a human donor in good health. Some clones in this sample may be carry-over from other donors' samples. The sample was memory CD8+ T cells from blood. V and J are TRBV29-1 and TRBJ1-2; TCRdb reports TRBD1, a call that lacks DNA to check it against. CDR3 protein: CSVEQGDYSYTF.